This TCR beta chain is drawn from a study of blood T cell repertoires in COVID-19. This clone was picked up a small number of times. Those who participated ranged in age from roughly 18 to 100 years and resided in around 22 US areas. Membership in each cohort depended on participant-reported clinical history. Donors in Cohort 3 who had recovered were those with two negative PCRs, healthcare professional clearance, or resolution of their symptoms. Germline loops: CDR1 SGDLS, CDR2 YYNGEE. V gave up 0 bases and J gave up 2 bases, with 23 bases separating them. The CDR3 has 19 amino acids. Produced via immunoSEQ multiplex PCR; TCRdb's table is partial and in-frame only. This repertoire shows just over 350,000 clones, less than 90% found once; its top ten account for 2.5% to 3%.

The sample taken for sequencing was PBMCs or T cells enriched from blood (not recorded which). The source of this sequence is a woman aged 25 to 39 who had recovered from COVID-19. This chain connects TRBV9 to TRBJ1-2, with a weak D call TRBD1 (6 bases). As DNA, the CDR3 is TGTGCCAGCAGCGTAGTGAGTGTTGAGGGAACAGGGAAAAACTATGGCTACACCTTC. Amino acid sequence: CASSVVSVEGTGKNYGYTF.